The 9 T cell receptor beta chains below come from one sample, sequenced in a study of cytomegalovirus exposure and HLA in healthy donors. The PCR had 60 Vbeta and 13 Jbeta primers. TCRdb's table, derived via immunoSEQ multiplex PCR, lists solely in-frame clones and lacks some. The table includes about 150,000 clones, roughly 70% detected once. Sample: PBMCs. Receptors were obtained from a man younger than 40 in good health and CMV-seropositive.

This clone was counted between two and nine times. V usage is TRBV4-1 and J usage is TRBJ2-2, with 8 bases identical to TRBD2. Germline assignment: CDR1 MGHRA and CDR2 YSYEKL. The CDR3 sequence is 15 residues long. V was pared by 1 base and J by 7 bases, with 5 bases of the junction left unmatched. CDR3: CASSQAGLDRGELFF. CDR3 DNA sequence: TGCGCCAGCAGCCAAGCGGGACTAGACCGCGGGGAGCTGTTTTTT.

The J gene is TRBJ2-7, the V gene TRBV29-1; TRBD1 agrees at 7 bases. V was pared by 5 bases and J by 3 bases, with 4 bases of the junction left unmatched. Germline-derived CDR1 and CDR2 are SQVTM and ANQGSEA. This CDR3 is 12 amino acids long. The DNA for the CDR3 is TGCAGCGTTTGGGACAGTTACTACGAGCAGTACTTC. Protein product: CSVWDSYYEQYF.

The chain employs TRBV25-1 and TRBJ2-2; 7 bases are a match to TRBD2. After removal of 4 bases from V and 1 base from J, the junction contained 0 bases not matched to a gene. The germline gives CDR1 MGHDK, CDR2 SYGVNS. The CDR3 runs 14 residues. Here the CDR3 reads CASSVAGNTGELFF. CDR3 coding DNA: TGTGCCAGCAGTGTAGCGGGGAACACCGGGGAGCTGTTTTTT. The full variable domain, rest sourced from reference TRBV25-1 and TRBJ2-2, is EADIYQTPRYLVIGTGKKITLECSQTMGHDKMYWYQQDPGMELHLIHYSYGVNSTEKGDLSSESTVSRIRTEHFPLTLESARPSHTSQYLCASSVAGNTGELFFGEGSRLTVL.

The table lists this clone with a few counts. This chain connects TRBV6-5 to TRBJ1-4; possibly TRBD1 for D (5 bases). The CDR3 has 13 residues. Germline V CDR1 and CDR2: MNHEY, SVGAGI. V lost 5 bases and J lost 7, with 11 bases in between. CDR3 coding DNA: TGTGCCAGCAGTGAATACGGGGGTGAAAAACTGTTTTTT. It yields the protein CASSEYGGEKLFF.

The rearrangement links TRBV19 to TRBJ2-5, with no clear D. The CDR3 contains 13 residues. Between the trimmed V and J ends, which lost 3 bases and 2 bases, there was a span of 7 bases. Germline CDR1 reads LNHDA; CDR2 reads SQIVND (reference sequence). This CDR3 reads CASSMGIQETQYF. The CDR3 DNA reads as TGTGCCAGTAGTATGGGCATTCAAGAGACCCAGTACTTC.

This clone was seen once. The chain joins TRBV10-1 to TRBJ1-1; D unresolved. Trimming removed 6 bases from V and 0 bases from J, with 5 bases in between. CDR3 size: 12 residues. The V gene's germline CDR1 is WNHNN and CDR2 SYGVQD (reference sequence). The CDR3, as DNA: TGCGCCAGCAGGGCGGTGAACACTGAAGCTTTCTTT. It translates to CASRAVNTEAFF.

Notes on this clone: Sequence at one end of the junction differs from germline and may be a read error. The chain uses TRBV4-1 and TRBJ1-5; maybe TRBD1 (5 bases). This CDR3 contains 18 residues. Germline CDR1 MGHRA, CDR2 YSYEKL. CDR3 in amino acids: CASSLYETAIYSNQPRHF. CDR3 DNA sequence: TGCGCCAGCAGCCTCTACGAGACAGCAATTTATAGCAATCAGCCCCGGCATTTT.

J is TRBJ2-7 and V is TRBV6-5, with D possibly matching TRBD1 (5 bases). The CDR3 loop spans 14 amino acids. Germline V gives CDR1 MNHEY, CDR2 SVGAGI. V was cut by 4 bases and J by 3 bases, with 13 bases left in between. The DNA of the CDR3 is TGTGCCAGCAGTTCACAGGATTTTCTCTACGAGCAGTACTTC. Translation gives CASSSQDFLYEQYF.

Only one count was recorded for this clone. The chain is built from TRBV9 and TRBJ2-5; perhaps TRBD2 as D (5 bases). This CDR3 contains 15 residues. Trimming removed 4 bases at V and 2 bases at J, with 15 bases between. Germline V gene data show CDR1 as SGDLS and CDR2 as YYNGEE. The CDR3 bases are TGTGCCAGCAGCCGTGCGGGTACCTCTCAAGAGACCCAGTACTTC. Protein sequence: CASSRAGTSQETQYF. The whole variable domain, filled in from reference TRBV9 and TRBJ2-5, reads DSGVTQTPKHLITATGQRVTLRCSPRSGDLSVYWYQQSLDQGLQFLIQYYNGEERAKGNILERFSAQQFPDLHSELNLSSLELGDSALYFCASSRAGTSQETQYFGPGTRLLVL.